This TCR beta chain was recovered during a study of T cell responses to AZD1222 COVID-19 vaccine. On this clone: Antigen: not known.

Assay: immunoSEQ multiplex PCR; the TCRdb copy retains only in-frame clones and omits some. This table holds around 130,000 clones, 89% found once. Study-level findings and limits: Females outnumbered males among donors, who were mostly white British; clonal diversity was possibly underestimated.

This TCR came from an adult in good health. The specimen was peripheral blood, collected on day 0 of AZD1222 vaccination.

The CDR3 nucleotides read TGCGCCAGCAGTAAGGACCCCGGGACAGGGGGCCGCAATGAGCAGTTCTTC. Protein: CASSKDPGTGGRNEQFF. The chain uses TRBV10-1 and TRBJ2-1, with 12 bases matching TRBD1. The CDR3 is made up of 17 amino acids. With 5 bases clipped from V and 6 bases from J, the junction kept 11 bases outside the gene matches. CDR1 and CDR2 from the germline V gene are WNHNN and SYGVQD (reference sequence).